The rows below give T cell receptor beta chains drawn from one sample of a study of STAT3 mutations in large granular lymphocyte leukemia. Assay used: immunoSEQ multiplex PCR; TCRdb lists only in-frame clones, some missing. The table includes 35,000 to 50,000 clones, roughly 81% detected once. The sample consisted of PBMCs. These receptors came from a human donor with T large granular lymphocyte leukemia. Some clones in this sample may be carry-over from other donors' samples. Both conserved end residues are part of each CDR3. Each record gives: V gene, D gene, J gene, clone size, CDR3 protein, CDR3 DNA. D genes are given only for firm matches. The size of a clone is reported for some rows only, either as once, few or many, or as a class for expanded clones.

V: TRBV19; D: TRBD1; J: TRBJ2-2; size: .; CDR3: CASSIGGQGRRAGELFF; DNA: TGTGCCAGTAGTATAGGTGGACAGGGGCGGAGGGCCGGGGAGCTGTTTTTT
V: TRBV6-5; D: .; J: TRBJ2-7; size: .; CDR3: CASSYSVDSEQYF; DNA: TGTGCCAGCAGCTACTCTGTGGACAGCGAGCAGTACTTC
V: TRBV27; D: .; J: TRBJ1-2; size: .; CDR3: CASSNTGGDGYTF; DNA: TGTGCCAGCAGTAATACGGGCGGGGATGGCTACACCTTC
V: TRBV10-3; D: .; J: TRBJ1-1; size: once; CDR3: CAISERLLGEAFF; DNA: TGTGCCATCAGTGAAAGACTCTTGGGGGAAGCTTTCTTT
V: TRBV29-1; D: .; J: TRBJ1-1; size: few; CDR3: CSGGWGMNTEAFF; DNA: TGCAGCGGGGGGTGGGGCATGAACACTGAAGCTTTCTTT
V: TRBV5-8; D: .; J: TRBJ2-7; size: once; CDR3: CASNRGMYEQYF; DNA: TGTGCCAGCAATCGGGGGATGTACGAGCAGTACTTC
V: TRBV6-5; D: TRBD1; J: TRBJ2-3; size: .; CDR3: CASRAGTGDTDTQYF; DNA: TGTGCCAGCAGGGCCGGGACAGGGGACACAGATACGCAGTATTTT
V: TRBV10-3; D: .; J: TRBJ2-7; size: .; CDR3: CAISLPRSYEQYF; DNA: TGTGCCATCAGCCTTCCCCGCTCCTACGAGCAGTACTTC
V: TRBV5-6; D: .; J: TRBJ1-1; size: .; CDR3: CASSRLGTEAFF; DNA: TGTGCCAGCAGCAGATTAGGGACTGAAGCTTTCTTT
V: TRBV19; D: .; J: TRBJ2-4; size: few; CDR3: CASTQGGGQQAKNIQYF; DNA: TGTGCCAGTACCCAGGGGGGGGGACAGCAGGCCAAAAACATTCAGTACTTC
V: TRBV11-3; D: .; J: TRBJ1-2; size: .; CDR3: CASSLTRDGNYGYTF; DNA: TGTGCCAGCAGCTTAACCCGGGACGGTAACTATGGCTACACCTTC
V: TRBV28; D: TRBD1; J: TRBJ1-1; size: .; CDR3: CASLFGTGREAFF; DNA: TGTGCCAGCCTTTTTGGGACAGGGAGGGAAGCTTTCTTT
V: TRBV5-1; D: .; J: TRBJ1-1; size: .; CDR3: CASSLGNGDTEAFF; DNA: TGCGCCAGCAGCTTGGGAAACGGGGACACTGAAGCTTTCTTT
V: TRBV28; D: .; J: TRBJ2-7; size: .; CDR3: CASSLEGRNIPYEQYF; DNA: TGTGCCAGCAGTTTAGAAGGACGGAACATACCCTACGAGCAGTACTTC
V: TRBV19; D: TRBD1; J: TRBJ2-3; size: .; CDR3: CASHGRQGAADTQYF; DNA: TGTGCCAGCCACGGCCGCCAGGGGGCCGCAGATACGCAGTATTTT
V: TRBV5-1; D: TRBD1; J: TRBJ2-2; size: .; CDR3: CASSRTGGTGELFF; DNA: TGCGCCAGCAGCAGGACAGGGGGAACCGGGGAGCTGTTTTTT
V: TRBV2; D: TRBD1; J: TRBJ1-1; size: .; CDR3: CASGRTGVTEAFF; DNA: TGTGCCAGCGGGAGGACAGGGGTAACTGAAGCTTTCTTT
V: TRBV6-5; D: .; J: TRBJ1-2; size: .; CDR3: CASTLGAGRGYTF; DNA: TGTGCCAGCACGTTGGGAGCAGGGAGAGGCTACACCTTC
V: TRBV5-1; D: .; J: TRBJ2-3; size: .; CDR3: CASTPTGRIQDTQYF; DNA: TGCGCCAGCACCCCAACAGGGCGAATACAAGATACGCAGTATTTT
V: TRBV6-5; D: TRBD2; J: TRBJ2-1; size: .; CDR3: CASSARGDNEQFF; DNA: TGTGCCAGCAGTGCCCGGGGGGACAATGAGCAGTTCTTC
V: TRBV6-1; D: .; J: TRBJ1-1; size: .; CDR3: CASSGVNTEAFF; DNA: TGTGCCAGCAGTGGAGTGAACACTGAAGCTTTCTTT
V: TRBV28; D: .; J: TRBJ2-1; size: few; CDR3: CASSPQVPGNEQFF; DNA: TGTGCCAGCAGTCCACAGGTGCCGGGCAATGAGCAGTTCTTC
V: TRBV4-3; D: .; J: TRBJ2-7; size: few; CDR3: CASSQLQDTSYEQYF; DNA: TGCGCCAGCAGCCAATTACAGGATACCTCCTACGAGCAGTACTTC
V: TRBV6-5; D: .; J: TRBJ2-1; size: .; CDR3: CASRPLISNYNEQFF; DNA: TGTGCCAGCAGGCCCCTAATCTCCAACTACAATGAGCAGTTCTTC
V: TRBV6-1; D: .; J: TRBJ1-3; size: .; CDR3: CASSEAIGPSGNTIYF; DNA: TGTGCCAGCAGTGAAGCAATAGGACCCTCTGGAAACACCATATATTTT
V: TRBV18; D: TRBD2; J: TRBJ2-1; size: .; CDR3: CASSPTSGGAHEQFF; DNA: TGTGCCAGCTCACCTACTAGCGGGGGGGCGCATGAGCAGTTCTTC
V: TRBV28; D: .; J: TRBJ2-6; size: few; CDR3: CASSPGPRTGANVLTF; DNA: TGTGCCAGCAGCCCGGGACCCCGGACTGGGGCCAACGTCCTGACTTTC
V: TRBV5-1; D: .; J: TRBJ2-1; size: .; CDR3: CASRGVGSYNEQFF; DNA: TGCGCCAGCAGGGGGGTCGGGTCCTACAATGAGCAGTTCTTC
V: TRBV7-6; D: .; J: TRBJ1-1; size: .; CDR3: CASSHFTQGTEAFF; DNA: TGTGCCAGCAGCCACTTCACCCAGGGAACTGAAGCTTTCTTT
V: TRBV29-1; D: .; J: TRBJ2-1; size: .; CDR3: CSVAGSASYNEQFF; DNA: TGCAGCGTTGCAGGGTCAGCCTCCTACAATGAGCAGTTCTTC
V: TRBV5-1; D: TRBD1; J: TRBJ1-1; size: .; CDR3: CASSLNGQAEAFF; DNA: TGCGCCAGCAGCTTAAACGGACAGGCAGAAGCTTTCTTT
V: TRBV18; D: .; J: TRBJ2-1; size: .; CDR3: CASSPMKVVEIYNEQFF; DNA: TGTGCCAGCTCACCGATGAAGGTAGTAGAAATATACAATGAGCAGTTCTTC
V: TRBV19; D: TRBD1; J: TRBJ2-1; size: .; CDR3: CASSSYGQGTYNEQFF; DNA: TGTGCCAGTAGTAGTTACGGACAGGGGACCTACAATGAGCAGTTCTTC
V: TRBV5-1; D: .; J: TRBJ1-4; size: .; CDR3: CASSLERTNEKLFF; DNA: TGCGCCAGCAGCTTGGAACGGACTAATGAAAAACTGTTTTTT
V: TRBV5-1; D: .; J: TRBJ1-2; size: .; CDR3: CASRLPTGRPVWNGGGYTF; DNA: TGCGCCAGCAGGCTCCCGACGGGTCGCCCCGTCTGGAATGGTGGCGGCTACACCTTC